This TCR beta chain originates from a study of cytomegalovirus exposure and HLA in healthy donors. Points from the study as a whole: That first-cohort TCR clusters tended to co-occur in the roughly 130 validation repertoires was found in a later analysis. Many donors carried some public TCRs, although rarity characterized most TCR sequences.

As concerns this clone: What it binds is unknown.

V was cut by 0 bases and J by 6 bases, with 12 bases left in between. Germline V gene lookup returns CDR1 GTSNPN and CDR2 SVGIG (reference sequence). The CDR3 consists of 14 residues. The assay was immunoSEQ multiplex PCR, and TCRdb's table has in-frame clones only and misses some. The table lists some 180,000 clones, roughly nine tenths of them singletons. The chain employs TRBV30 and TRBJ1-5, with D tentatively TRBD1 (5 bases). Sample: PBMCs. This clonotype was obtained from a man aged 25-45 years in good health and CMV-seropositive. The CDR3 loop is CAWSVSQGGQPQHF. CDR3 DNA: TGTGCCTGGAGTGTTAGCCAGGGAGGTCAGCCCCAGCATTTT.